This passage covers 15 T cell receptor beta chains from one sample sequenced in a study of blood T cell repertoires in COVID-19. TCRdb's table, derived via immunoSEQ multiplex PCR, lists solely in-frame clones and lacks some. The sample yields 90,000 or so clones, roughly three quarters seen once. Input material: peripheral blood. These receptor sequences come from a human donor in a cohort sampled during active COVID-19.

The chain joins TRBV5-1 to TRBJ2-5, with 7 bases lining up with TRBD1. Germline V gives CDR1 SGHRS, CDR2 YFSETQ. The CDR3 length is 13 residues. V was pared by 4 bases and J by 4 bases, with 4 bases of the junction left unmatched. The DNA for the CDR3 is TGCGCCAGCAGCAAGACAGGGCGAGAGACCCAGTACTTC. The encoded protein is CASSKTGRETQYF.

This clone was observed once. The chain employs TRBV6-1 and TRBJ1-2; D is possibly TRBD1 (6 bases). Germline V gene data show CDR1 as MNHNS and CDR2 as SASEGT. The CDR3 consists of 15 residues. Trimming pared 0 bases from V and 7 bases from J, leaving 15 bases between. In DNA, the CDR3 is TGTGCCAGCAGTGAAGCCGGGCAGGGGTTACGTGGCTACACCTTC. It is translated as CASSEAGQGLRGYTF.

In nucleotides, the CDR3 is TGTGCCAGCAGCCCGCGGGGCAGGTATGGCTACACCTTC. The encoded protein is CASSPRGRYGYTF. The genes are TRBV7-8 and TRBJ1-2; D perhaps matches TRBD1 (5 bases). CDR3 length: 13 residues. Germline V gene lookup returns CDR1 SGHVS and CDR2 FQNEAQ. V shed 5 bases and J shed 5 bases, with 12 bases lying between them.

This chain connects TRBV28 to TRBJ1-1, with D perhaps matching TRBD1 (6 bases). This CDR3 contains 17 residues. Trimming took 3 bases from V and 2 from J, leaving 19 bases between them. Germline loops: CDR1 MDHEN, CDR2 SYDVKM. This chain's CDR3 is CASSFIQGSVANTEAFF. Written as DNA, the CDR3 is TGTGCCAGCAGTTTTATTCAGGGGTCGGTGGCTAACACTGAAGCTTTCTTT.

The CDR3 loop is CASSPRTGVNEKLFF. CDR3 coding DNA: TGTGCCAGCAGTCCACGGACAGGGGTAAATGAAAAACTGTTTTTT. The V gene is TRBV28, the J gene TRBJ1-4, with 9 nucleotides matching TRBD1. With V trimmed by 5 bases and J by 5 bases, 6 bases remained unmatched. The CDR3 is 15 residues long. Germline V CDR1 and CDR2: MDHEN, SYDVKM. The complete variable domain, with remaining parts taken from reference TRBV28 and TRBJ1-4, reads DVKVTQSSRYLVKRTGEKVFLECVQDMDHENMFWYRQDPGLGLRLIYFSYDVKMKEKGDIPEGYSVSREKKERFSLILESASTNQTSMYLCASSPRTGVNEKLFFGSGTQLSVL.

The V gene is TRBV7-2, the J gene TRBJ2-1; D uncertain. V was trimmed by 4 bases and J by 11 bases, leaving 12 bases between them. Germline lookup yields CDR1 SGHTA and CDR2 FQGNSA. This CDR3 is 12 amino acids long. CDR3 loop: CASSYPRSKQFF. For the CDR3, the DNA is TGTGCCAGCAGCTACCCCAGGTCAAAGCAGTTCTTC.

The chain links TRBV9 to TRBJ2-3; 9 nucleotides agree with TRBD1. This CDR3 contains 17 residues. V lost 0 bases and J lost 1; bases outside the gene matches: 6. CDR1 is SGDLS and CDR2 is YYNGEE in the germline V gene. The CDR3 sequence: CASSVAPRDRGTDTQYF. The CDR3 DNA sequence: TGTGCCAGCAGCGTAGCCCCCCGGGACAGGGGCACAGATACGCAGTATTTT. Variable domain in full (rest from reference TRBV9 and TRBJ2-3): DSGVTQTPKHLITATGQRVTLRCSPRSGDLSVYWYQQSLDQGLQFLIQYYNGEERAKGNILERFSAQQFPDLHSELNLSSLELGDSALYFCASSVAPRDRGTDTQYFGPGTRLTVL.

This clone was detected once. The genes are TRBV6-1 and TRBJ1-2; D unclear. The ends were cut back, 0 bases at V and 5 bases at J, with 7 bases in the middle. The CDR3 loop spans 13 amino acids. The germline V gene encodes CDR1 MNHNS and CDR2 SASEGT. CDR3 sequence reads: CASSEAGQYGYTF. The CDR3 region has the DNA TGTGCCAGCAGTGAAGCGGGCCAGTATGGCTACACCTTC.

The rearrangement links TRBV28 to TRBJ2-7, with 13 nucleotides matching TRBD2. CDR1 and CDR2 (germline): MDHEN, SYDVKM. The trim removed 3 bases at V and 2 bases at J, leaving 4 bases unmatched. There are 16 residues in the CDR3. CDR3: CASSFWGTSGTYEQYF. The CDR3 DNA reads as TGTGCCAGCAGTTTTTGGGGGACTAGCGGGACCTACGAGCAGTACTTC.

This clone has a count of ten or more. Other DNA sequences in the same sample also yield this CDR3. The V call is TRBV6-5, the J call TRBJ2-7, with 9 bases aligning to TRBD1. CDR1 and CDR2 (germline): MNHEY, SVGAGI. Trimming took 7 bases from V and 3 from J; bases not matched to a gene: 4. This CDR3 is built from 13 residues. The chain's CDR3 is CASIGTGLYEQYF. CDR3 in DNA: TGTGCCAGCATAGGGACAGGGCTCTACGAGCAGTACTTC.

Written as DNA, the CDR3 is TGCGCCAGCCAGCTGCAGGGAACCCGAGGTGAAAAACTGTTTTTT. This gives the protein CASQLQGTRGEKLFF. This chain joins TRBV5-1 and TRBJ1-4; D is possibly TRBD1 (5 bases). Germline lookup yields CDR1 SGHRS and CDR2 YFSETQ. Between the trimmed V and J ends, which lost 7 bases and 7 bases, there was a span of 20 bases. CDR3 length: 15 amino acids.

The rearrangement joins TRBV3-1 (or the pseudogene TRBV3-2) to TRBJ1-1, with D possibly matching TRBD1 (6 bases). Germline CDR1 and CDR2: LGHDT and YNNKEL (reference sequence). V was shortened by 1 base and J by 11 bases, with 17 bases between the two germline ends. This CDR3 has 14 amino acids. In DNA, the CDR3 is TGTGCCAGCAGCCAAGCTTATTGGGGGCAAAACGCTTTCTTT. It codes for CASSQAYWGQNAFF.

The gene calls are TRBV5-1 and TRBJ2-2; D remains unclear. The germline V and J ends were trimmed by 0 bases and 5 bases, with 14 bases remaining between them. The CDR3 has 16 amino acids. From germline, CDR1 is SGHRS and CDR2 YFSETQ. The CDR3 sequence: CASSLEELSITGELFF. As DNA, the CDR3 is TGCGCCAGCAGCTTGGAAGAACTAAGTATAACCGGGGAGCTGTTTTTT.

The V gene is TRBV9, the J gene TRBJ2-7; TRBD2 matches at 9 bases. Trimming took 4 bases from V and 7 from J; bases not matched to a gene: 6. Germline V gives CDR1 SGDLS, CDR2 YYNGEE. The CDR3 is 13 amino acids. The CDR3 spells CASSTALAGEQYF. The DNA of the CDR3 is TGTGCCAGCAGCACCGCACTAGCGGGTGAGCAGTACTTC.

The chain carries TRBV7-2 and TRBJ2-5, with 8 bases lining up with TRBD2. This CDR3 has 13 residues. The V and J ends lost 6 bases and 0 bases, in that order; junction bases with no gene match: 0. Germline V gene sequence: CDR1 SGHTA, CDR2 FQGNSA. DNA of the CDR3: TGTGCCAGCAGGCGGGGGGACCAAGAGACCCAGTACTTC. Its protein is CASRRGDQETQYF.